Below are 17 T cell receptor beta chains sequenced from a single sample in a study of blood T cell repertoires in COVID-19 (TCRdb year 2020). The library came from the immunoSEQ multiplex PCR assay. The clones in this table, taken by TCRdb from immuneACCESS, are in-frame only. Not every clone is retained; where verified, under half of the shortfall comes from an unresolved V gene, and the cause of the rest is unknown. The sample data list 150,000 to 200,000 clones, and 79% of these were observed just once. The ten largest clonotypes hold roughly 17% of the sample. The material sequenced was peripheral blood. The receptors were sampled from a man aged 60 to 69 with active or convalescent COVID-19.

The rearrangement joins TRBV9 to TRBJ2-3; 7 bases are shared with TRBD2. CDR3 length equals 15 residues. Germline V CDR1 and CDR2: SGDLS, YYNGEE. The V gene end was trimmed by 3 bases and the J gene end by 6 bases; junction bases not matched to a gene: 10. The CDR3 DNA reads TGTGCCAGCAGCGCTGGGGAGGGAGGGTACGATACGCAGTATTTT. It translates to CASSAGEGGYDTQYF.

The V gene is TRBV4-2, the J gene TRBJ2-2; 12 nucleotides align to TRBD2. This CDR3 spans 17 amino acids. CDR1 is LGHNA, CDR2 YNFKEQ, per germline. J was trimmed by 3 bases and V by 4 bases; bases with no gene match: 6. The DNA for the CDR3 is TGTGCCAGCAGCCCCGGACTAGCGGGGTTTTACACCGGGGAGCTGTTTTTT. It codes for CASSPGLAGFYTGELFF.

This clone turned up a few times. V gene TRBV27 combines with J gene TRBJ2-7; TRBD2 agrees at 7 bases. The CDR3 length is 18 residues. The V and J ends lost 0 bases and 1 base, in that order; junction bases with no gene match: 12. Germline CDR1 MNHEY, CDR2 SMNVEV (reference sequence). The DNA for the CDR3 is TGTGCCAGCAGTTTATCCCCGCCAGGCACTAGCGTTTCCTACGAGCAGTACTTC. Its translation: CASSLSPPGTSVSYEQYF.

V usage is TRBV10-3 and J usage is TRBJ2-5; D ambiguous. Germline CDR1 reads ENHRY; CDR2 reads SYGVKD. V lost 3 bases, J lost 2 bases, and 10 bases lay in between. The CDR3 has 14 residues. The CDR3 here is CAISDFTEQETQYF. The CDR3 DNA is TGTGCCATCAGTGATTTCACAGAGCAAGAGACCCAGTACTTC.

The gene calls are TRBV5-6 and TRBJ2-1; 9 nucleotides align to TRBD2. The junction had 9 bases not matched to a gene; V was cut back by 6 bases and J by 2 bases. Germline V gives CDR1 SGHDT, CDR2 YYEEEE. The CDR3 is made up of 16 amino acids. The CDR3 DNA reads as TGTGCCAGCACCTCGACTAGCGGAGGTGCCTACAATGAGCAGTTCTTC. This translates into CASTSTSGGAYNEQFF. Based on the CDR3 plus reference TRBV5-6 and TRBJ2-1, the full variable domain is DAGVTQSPTHLIKTRGQQVTLRCSPKSGHDTVSWYQQALGQGPQFIFQYYEEEERQRGNFPDRFSGHQFPNYSSELNVNALLLGDSALYLCASTSTSGGAYNEQFFGPGTRLTVL.

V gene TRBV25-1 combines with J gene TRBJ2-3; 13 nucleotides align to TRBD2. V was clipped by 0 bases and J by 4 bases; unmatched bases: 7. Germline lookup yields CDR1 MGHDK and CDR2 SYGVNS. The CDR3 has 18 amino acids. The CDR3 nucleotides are TGTGCCAGCAGTGAATATTCCGGGACTAGCGGGACCCCAGATACGCAGTATTTT. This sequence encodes CASSEYSGTSGTPDTQYF.

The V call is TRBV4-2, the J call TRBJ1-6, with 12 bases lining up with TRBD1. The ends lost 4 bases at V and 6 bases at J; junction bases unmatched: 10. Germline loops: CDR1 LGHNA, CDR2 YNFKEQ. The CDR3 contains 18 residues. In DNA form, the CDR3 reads TGTGCCAGCAGCCGAGATTCCGGGACAGGGGGCCGTAATTCACCCCTCCACTTT. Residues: CASSRDSGTGGRNSPLHF.

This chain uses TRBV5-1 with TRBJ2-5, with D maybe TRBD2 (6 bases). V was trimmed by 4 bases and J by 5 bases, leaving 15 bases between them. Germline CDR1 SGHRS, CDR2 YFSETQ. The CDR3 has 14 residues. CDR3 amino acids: CASSVGTRRETQYF. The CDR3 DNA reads TGCGCCAGCAGCGTCGGGACTCGTAGGGAGACCCAGTACTTC.

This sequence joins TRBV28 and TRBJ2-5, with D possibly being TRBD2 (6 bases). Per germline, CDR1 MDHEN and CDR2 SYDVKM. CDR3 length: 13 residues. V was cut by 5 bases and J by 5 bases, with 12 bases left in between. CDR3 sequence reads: CASSPTRRETQYF. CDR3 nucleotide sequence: TGTGCCAGCAGTCCGACTAGGAGGGAGACCCAGTACTTC.

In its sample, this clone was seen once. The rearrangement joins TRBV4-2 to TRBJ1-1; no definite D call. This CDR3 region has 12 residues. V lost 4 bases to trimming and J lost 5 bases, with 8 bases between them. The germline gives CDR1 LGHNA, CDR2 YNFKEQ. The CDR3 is CASSLMETEAFF. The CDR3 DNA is TGTGCCAGCAGCCTCATGGAGACTGAAGCTTTCTTT.

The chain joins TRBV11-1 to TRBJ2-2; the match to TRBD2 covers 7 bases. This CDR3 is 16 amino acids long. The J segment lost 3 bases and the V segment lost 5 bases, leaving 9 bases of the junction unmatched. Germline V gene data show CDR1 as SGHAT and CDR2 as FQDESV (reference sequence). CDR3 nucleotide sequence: TGTGCCAGCAGCCCCCCAGCGGGGCGAGACACCGGGGAGCTGTTTTTT. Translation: CASSPPAGRDTGELFF. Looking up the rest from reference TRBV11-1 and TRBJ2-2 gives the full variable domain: EAEVAQSPRYKITEKSQAVAFWCDPISGHATLYWYRQILGQGPELLVQFQDESVVDDSQLPKDRFSAERLKGVDSTLKIQPAELGDSAMYLCASSPPAGRDTGELFFGEGSRLTVL.

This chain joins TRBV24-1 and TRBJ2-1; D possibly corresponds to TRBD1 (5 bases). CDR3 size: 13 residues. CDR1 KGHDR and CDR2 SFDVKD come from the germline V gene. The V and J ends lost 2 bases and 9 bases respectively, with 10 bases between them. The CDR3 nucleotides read TGTGCCACCAGTGATTCCCCTACAGGTGAGCAGTTCTTC. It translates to CATSDSPTGEQFF.

The CDR3 coding sequence is TGTGCCAGCAGTTCGACAGGGACTAATGAAAAACTGTTTTTT. This gives the protein CASSSTGTNEKLFF. The chain joins TRBV27 to TRBJ1-4, with 7 nucleotides matching TRBD1. CDR3 length: 14 residues. The V gene end was trimmed by 4 bases and the J gene end by 2 bases; junction bases not matched to a gene: 1. Germline CDR1 MNHEY, CDR2 SMNVEV (reference sequence). The variable domain in full, with the rest retrieved from reference TRBV27 and TRBJ1-4, is EAQVTQNPRYLITVTGKKLTVTCSQNMNHEYMSWYRQDPGLGLRQIYYSMNVEVTDKGDVPEGYKVSRKEKRNFPLILESPSPNQTSLYFCASSSTGTNEKLFFGSGTQLSVL.

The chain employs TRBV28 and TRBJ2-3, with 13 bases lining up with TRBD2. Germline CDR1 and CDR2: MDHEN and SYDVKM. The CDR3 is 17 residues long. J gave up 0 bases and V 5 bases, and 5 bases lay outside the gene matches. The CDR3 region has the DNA TGTGCCAGCAGTCACTGGGGACTAGCGGGAAGCACAGATACGCAGTATTTT. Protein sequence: CASSHWGLAGSTDTQYF.

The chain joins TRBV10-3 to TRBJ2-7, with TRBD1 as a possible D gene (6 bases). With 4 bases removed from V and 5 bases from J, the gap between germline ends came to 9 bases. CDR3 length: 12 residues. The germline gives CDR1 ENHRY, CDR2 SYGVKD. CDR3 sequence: CAISGTVDEQYF. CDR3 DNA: TGTGCCATCAGTGGGACAGTCGACGAGCAGTACTTC.

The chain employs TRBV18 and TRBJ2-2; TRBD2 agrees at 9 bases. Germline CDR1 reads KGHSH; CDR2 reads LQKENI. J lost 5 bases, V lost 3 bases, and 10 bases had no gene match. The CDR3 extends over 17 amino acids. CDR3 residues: CASSPSGTSRGTGELFF. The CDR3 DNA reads TGTGCCAGCTCACCCTCCGGGACTAGCCGTGGGACCGGGGAGCTGTTTTTT.

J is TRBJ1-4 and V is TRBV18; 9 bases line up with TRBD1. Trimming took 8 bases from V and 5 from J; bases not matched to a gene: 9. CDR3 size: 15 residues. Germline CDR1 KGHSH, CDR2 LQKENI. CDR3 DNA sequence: TGTGCCAGCGGACCCCTAGGACAGGGGAATGAAAAACTGTTTTTT. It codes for CASGPLGQGNEKLFF.